This T cell receptor beta chain was recovered during a study of blood T cell repertoires in COVID-19. Method: immunoSEQ multiplex PCR; TCRdb's copy keeps in-frame clones and lacks some. Found here are about 410,000 clones, 86% of them singletons; the top ten hold 1.4%. The CDR3 contains 15 residues. With 1 base clipped from V and 5 bases from J, the junction kept 7 bases outside the gene matches. In germline, CDR1 is SGHNT, CDR2 YYREEE (reference sequence). The TCR originated in a woman aged 30 to 39 with active or convalescent COVID-19. Input material: peripheral blood. V gene TRBV5-4 combines with J gene TRBJ2-5, with 8 bases aligning to TRBD2. CDR3 DNA: TGTGCCAGCAGCTTGAGAGGTAGCGGGATGGAGACCCAGTACTTC. Amino acid sequence: CASSLRGSGMETQYF.